These 23 T cell receptor beta chains originate from one sample sequenced in a study of T cells in Graves' hyperthyroidism and ophthalmopathy. The investigators amplified TCR beta CDR3 regions from RNA transcripts. In the first-round RT-PCR of the TCR CDR3, the HTBI primer set was used. TCRdb passed the multiplex PCR reads through MiXCR, listing each CDR3 protein once. The sample has 550,000 to 650,000 distinct CDR3 sequences, approximately 15% seen once; the top ten hold 5.8%. Sequencing was done on a sample of blood. These receptors were taken from a woman in her 30s with Graves' hyperthyroidism that later progressed to Graves' ophthalmopathy.

This clonotype has ten or more counts. The chain couples TRBV15 to TRBJ1-6; 7 bases match TRBD1. V lost 5 bases and J lost 10; bases outside the gene matches: 11. The germline gives CDR1 LNHNV, CDR2 YYDKDF (reference sequence). The CDR3 is 15 residues long. In DNA form, the CDR3 reads TGTGCCACCAGCGCGCGACAGGGCGATGACTCACCCCTCCACTTT. Translated, it gives CATSARQGDDSPLHF.

The chain couples TRBV7-9 to TRBJ2-1; 9 nucleotides agree with TRBD2. This CDR3 region has 21 residues. The ends lost 6 bases at V and 3 bases at J; junction bases unmatched: 24. Germline CDR1 is SEHNR and CDR2 is FQNEAQ (reference sequence). The DNA of the CDR3 is TGTGCCAGCAGTATCCAAGGGGGGTCCAGCGGGAGGCGGTTTCTCTACAATGAGCAGTTCTTC. It is translated as CASSIQGGSSGRRFLYNEQFF.

This clonotype was seen repeatedly, ten times or more. This chain uses TRBV20-1 with TRBJ2-1, with a possible D match to TRBD2 (6 bases). Germline-derived CDR1 and CDR2 are DFQATT and SNEGSKA (reference sequence). There are 11 residues in the CDR3. Trimming pared 3 bases from V and 10 bases from J, leaving 10 bases between. The CDR3 DNA is TGCAGTGCTAGGGGGGGATTAGAGCAGTTCTTC. Translated: CSARGGLEQFF.

This clonotype was found many times. V is TRBV27 and J is TRBJ1-1; a weak D match, TRBD1 (6 bases). This CDR3 region has 13 residues. Germline CDR1 reads MNHEY; CDR2 reads SMNVEV (reference sequence). The V end lost 6 bases, the J end lost 4 bases, and 12 bases lay between the germline ends. CDR3 residues: CASSQGRGTEAFF. The CDR3 DNA reads TGTGCCAGCAGCCAGGGGAGGGGCACTGAAGCTTTCTTT.

The sample holds many counts of this clonotype. The chain is built from TRBV2 and TRBJ2-3; the match to TRBD2 covers 12 bases. The V gene end was trimmed by 4 bases and the J gene end by 2 bases; junction bases not matched to a gene: 7. The CDR3 extends over 17 amino acids. Germline CDR1 SNHLY, CDR2 FYNNEI. The chain's CDR3 is CASSAPTSGSVTDTQYF. The CDR3 DNA is TGTGCCAGCAGTGCCCCGACTAGCGGGAGCGTCACAGATACGCAGTATTTT.

This clonotype was recorded once. The chain uses TRBV6-5 and TRBJ2-5, with D unresolved. Germline-derived CDR1 and CDR2 are MNHEY and SVGAGI. Trimming took off 3 bases at V and 5 bases at J, with 13 bases between the two ends. There are 14 residues in the CDR3. The CDR3 protein is CASSYTRMRETQYF. CDR3 coding DNA: TGTGCCAGCAGTTATACCAGGATGAGGGAGACCCAGTACTTC.

At least ten counts were recorded for this clonotype. The chain links TRBV27 to TRBJ2-3; 11 bases align to TRBD2. The CDR3 has 16 amino acids. Germline V gives CDR1 MNHEY, CDR2 SMNVEV (reference sequence). After removal of 6 bases from V and 1 base from J, the junction contained 6 bases not matched to a gene. The CDR3 region has the DNA TGTGCCAGCAGGGGACTAGCGGAAAAGGGCACAGATACGCAGTATTTT. Encoded protein: CASRGLAEKGTDTQYF.

The J gene is TRBJ1-1, the V gene TRBV18; D not certain. The CDR3 length is 16 residues. Germline V lookup: CDR1 KGHSH, CDR2 LQKENI. Trimming shortened V by 2 bases and J by 3 bases, and 16 bases separated the two germline ends. The CDR3 spells CASSPSDPTTYTEAFF. The CDR3 region has the DNA TGTGCCAGCTCACCATCGGACCCGACTACGTACACTGAAGCTTTCTTT.

V is TRBV20-1 and J is TRBJ2-1; D is unresolved. V gave up 0 bases and J gave up 6 bases, with 9 bases separating them. This CDR3 spans 13 amino acids. Germline V CDR1 and CDR2: DFQATT, SNEGSKA (reference sequence). CDR3 nucleotide sequence: TGCAGTGCTAGAGATCTCGTCCTCAATGAGCAGTTCTTC. Translated, it gives CSARDLVLNEQFF.

This clonotype was seen at least ten times. The chain uses TRBV29-1 and TRBJ2-1; D is perhaps TRBD2 (8 bases). This CDR3 is 13 amino acids long. In germline, CDR1 is SQVTM, CDR2 ANQGSEA. Trimming took 7 bases from V and 4 from J, leaving 14 bases between them. In DNA, the CDR3 is TGCAGCGCGGGAGGGGACAGTTACAATGAGCAGTTCTTC. Protein sequence: CSAGGDSYNEQFF.

In this sample, this clonotype turned up a few times. The chain is built from TRBV12-3 or TRBV12-4 and TRBJ2-1; 9 bases are a match to TRBD1. Trimming took 4 bases from V and 5 from J; bases not matched to a gene: 6. CDR3 length: 15 amino acids. The CDR3 here is CASSSPRQGDNEQFF. CDR3 DNA: TGTGCCAGCAGTTCGCCTCGACAGGGGGACAATGAGCAGTTCTTC.

Only a few counts were recorded for this clonotype. The V call is TRBV7-9, the J call TRBJ2-1; a possible D gene is TRBD1 (8 bases). CDR3 length equals 16 residues. CDR1 SEHNR and CDR2 FQNEAQ come from the germline V gene (reference sequence). Trimming shortened V by 0 bases and J by 4 bases, and 13 bases separated the two germline ends. The DNA for the CDR3 is TGTGCCAGCAGCTTAGCGGGGGGGACAGGATACAATGAGCAGTTCTTC. Its protein product is CASSLAGGTGYNEQFF.

The chain combines TRBV5-8 with TRBJ2-2; 14 bases fit TRBD2. This CDR3 region has 16 residues. V dropped 3 bases and J dropped 5; count of bases not matched to a gene: 3. CDR1 is SGHTS, CDR2 YDEGEE, per germline. The CDR3 spells CASSSGTSGSTGELFF. The CDR3 bases are TGTGCCAGCAGCTCGGGGACTAGCGGGAGTACCGGGGAGCTGTTTTTT. Complete variable domain (other parts from reference TRBV5-8 and TRBJ2-2): EAGVTQSPTHLIKTRGQQATLRCSPISGHTSVYWYQQALGLGLQFLLWYDEGEERNRGNFPPRFSGRQFPNYSSELNVNALELEDSALYLCASSSGTSGSTGELFFGEGSRLTVL.

V gene TRBV10-3 combines with J gene TRBJ2-5; 9 nucleotides line up with TRBD1. Looked up from germline, CDR1 is ENHRY and CDR2 is SYGVKD. Unmatched junction bases numbered 17, after V lost 10 bases and J lost 2 bases. This CDR3 has 17 residues. CDR3 nucleotide sequence: TGTGCCAGCAAACCGGGACAGGGACAAGCTTCTCAAGAGACCCAGTACTTC. Translation: CASKPGQGQASQETQYF.

This clonotype was counted at least ten times. This sequence joins TRBV3-1 and TRBJ1-1; TRBD1 is a possible D gene (5 bases). Between the trimmed V and J ends, which lost 4 bases and 1 base, there was a span of 10 bases. Germline values: CDR1 LGHDT, CDR2 YNNKEL (reference sequence). The length of the CDR3 is 14 residues. CDR3 residues: CASSLLTENTEAFF. In nucleotides, the CDR3 is TGTGCCAGCAGCCTACTGACAGAGAACACTGAAGCTTTCTTT.

The sample holds many counts of this clonotype. The CDR3 loop is CASSLDQDEQFF. The CDR3 region has the DNA TGCGCCAGCAGCTTGGACCAAGATGAGCAGTTCTTC. The chain couples TRBV5-1 to TRBJ2-1, with D hard to call. The V gene lost 0 bases and the J gene lost 8 bases, with 6 bases spanning the gap. This CDR3 has 12 amino acids. The germline CDR1 and CDR2 sequences are SGHRS and YFSETQ.

The V and J genes are TRBV20-1 and TRBJ1-5; TRBD1 matches 7 bases. In germline, CDR1 is DFQATT, CDR2 SNEGSKA (reference sequence). Trimming took 3 bases from V and 6 from J; bases not matched to a gene: 14. This CDR3 spans 16 amino acids. Written as DNA, the CDR3 is TGCAGTGCTAGTGTACAGGGGAGTGGAGGGGGTCAGCCCCAGCATTTT. This translates into CSASVQGSGGGQPQHF.

There are a few counts of this clonotype. The gene calls are TRBV18 and TRBJ1-1; no reliable D call. CDR3 size: 13 residues. V was clipped by 5 bases and J by 1 base, with 8 bases between them. Germline V gene lookup returns CDR1 KGHSH and CDR2 LQKENI. This chain's CDR3 is CASSKVQNTEAFF. The CDR3 DNA is TGTGCCAGCTCAAAAGTCCAGAACACTGAAGCTTTCTTT.

This clonotype was detected ten times or more. The chain couples TRBV11-2 to TRBJ2-1, with D perhaps matching TRBD2 (6 bases). Trimming shortened V by 2 bases and J by 8 bases, and 22 bases separated the two germline ends. The CDR3 totals 17 residues. Germline CDR1 and CDR2: SGHAT and FQNNGV. The CDR3 sequence: CASSLRALGGARDEQFF. The CDR3 DNA follows: TGTGCCAGCAGCTTACGAGCTTTGGGCGGGGCAAGGGATGAGCAGTTCTTC.

There are many counts of this clonotype. This chain links TRBV12-3 or TRBV12-4 with TRBJ1-5, with D hard to call. The CDR3 contains 13 residues. V lost 2 bases to trimming and J lost 3 bases, with 5 bases between them. The CDR3: CASSLLSNQPQHF. The CDR3 coding sequence is TGTGCCAGCAGTTTACTCTCCAATCAGCCCCAGCATTTT.

At least ten counts were recorded for this clonotype. The rearrangement links TRBV7-9 to TRBJ2-1, with TRBD2 matching 8 bases. Trimming at V came to 4 bases and at J to 6 bases, leaving 8 bases not matched to a gene. CDR1 and CDR2 (germline): SEHNR, FQNEAQ (reference sequence). The CDR3 spans 15 residues. CDR3 residues: CASSSSREGINEQFF. The CDR3 coding sequence is TGTGCCAGCAGCTCATCCCGGGAGGGTATCAATGAGCAGTTCTTC.

In its sample, this clonotype was seen a few times. The chain combines TRBV30 with TRBJ2-1, with 9 bases aligning to TRBD2. V dropped 3 bases and J dropped 8; count of bases not matched to a gene: 11. The germline gives CDR1 GTSNPN, CDR2 SVGIG (reference sequence). The CDR3 is made up of 15 amino acids. CDR3 protein: CAWRGGVAGAYEQFF. In DNA form, the CDR3 reads TGTGCCTGGAGGGGGGGGGTAGCGGGAGCGTATGAGCAGTTCTTC.

This clonotype appeared a few times. The V gene is TRBV12-3 or TRBV12-4, the J gene TRBJ1-5, with 9 positions matching TRBD1. The CDR3 extends over 15 amino acids. V trimming: 3 bases; J trimming: 8 bases; junction bases outside the gene matches: 8. In nucleotides, the CDR3 is TGTGCCAGCAGTTTCCTCGGGACAGGGATGGAGCCCCAGCATTTT. It encodes CASSFLGTGMEPQHF.